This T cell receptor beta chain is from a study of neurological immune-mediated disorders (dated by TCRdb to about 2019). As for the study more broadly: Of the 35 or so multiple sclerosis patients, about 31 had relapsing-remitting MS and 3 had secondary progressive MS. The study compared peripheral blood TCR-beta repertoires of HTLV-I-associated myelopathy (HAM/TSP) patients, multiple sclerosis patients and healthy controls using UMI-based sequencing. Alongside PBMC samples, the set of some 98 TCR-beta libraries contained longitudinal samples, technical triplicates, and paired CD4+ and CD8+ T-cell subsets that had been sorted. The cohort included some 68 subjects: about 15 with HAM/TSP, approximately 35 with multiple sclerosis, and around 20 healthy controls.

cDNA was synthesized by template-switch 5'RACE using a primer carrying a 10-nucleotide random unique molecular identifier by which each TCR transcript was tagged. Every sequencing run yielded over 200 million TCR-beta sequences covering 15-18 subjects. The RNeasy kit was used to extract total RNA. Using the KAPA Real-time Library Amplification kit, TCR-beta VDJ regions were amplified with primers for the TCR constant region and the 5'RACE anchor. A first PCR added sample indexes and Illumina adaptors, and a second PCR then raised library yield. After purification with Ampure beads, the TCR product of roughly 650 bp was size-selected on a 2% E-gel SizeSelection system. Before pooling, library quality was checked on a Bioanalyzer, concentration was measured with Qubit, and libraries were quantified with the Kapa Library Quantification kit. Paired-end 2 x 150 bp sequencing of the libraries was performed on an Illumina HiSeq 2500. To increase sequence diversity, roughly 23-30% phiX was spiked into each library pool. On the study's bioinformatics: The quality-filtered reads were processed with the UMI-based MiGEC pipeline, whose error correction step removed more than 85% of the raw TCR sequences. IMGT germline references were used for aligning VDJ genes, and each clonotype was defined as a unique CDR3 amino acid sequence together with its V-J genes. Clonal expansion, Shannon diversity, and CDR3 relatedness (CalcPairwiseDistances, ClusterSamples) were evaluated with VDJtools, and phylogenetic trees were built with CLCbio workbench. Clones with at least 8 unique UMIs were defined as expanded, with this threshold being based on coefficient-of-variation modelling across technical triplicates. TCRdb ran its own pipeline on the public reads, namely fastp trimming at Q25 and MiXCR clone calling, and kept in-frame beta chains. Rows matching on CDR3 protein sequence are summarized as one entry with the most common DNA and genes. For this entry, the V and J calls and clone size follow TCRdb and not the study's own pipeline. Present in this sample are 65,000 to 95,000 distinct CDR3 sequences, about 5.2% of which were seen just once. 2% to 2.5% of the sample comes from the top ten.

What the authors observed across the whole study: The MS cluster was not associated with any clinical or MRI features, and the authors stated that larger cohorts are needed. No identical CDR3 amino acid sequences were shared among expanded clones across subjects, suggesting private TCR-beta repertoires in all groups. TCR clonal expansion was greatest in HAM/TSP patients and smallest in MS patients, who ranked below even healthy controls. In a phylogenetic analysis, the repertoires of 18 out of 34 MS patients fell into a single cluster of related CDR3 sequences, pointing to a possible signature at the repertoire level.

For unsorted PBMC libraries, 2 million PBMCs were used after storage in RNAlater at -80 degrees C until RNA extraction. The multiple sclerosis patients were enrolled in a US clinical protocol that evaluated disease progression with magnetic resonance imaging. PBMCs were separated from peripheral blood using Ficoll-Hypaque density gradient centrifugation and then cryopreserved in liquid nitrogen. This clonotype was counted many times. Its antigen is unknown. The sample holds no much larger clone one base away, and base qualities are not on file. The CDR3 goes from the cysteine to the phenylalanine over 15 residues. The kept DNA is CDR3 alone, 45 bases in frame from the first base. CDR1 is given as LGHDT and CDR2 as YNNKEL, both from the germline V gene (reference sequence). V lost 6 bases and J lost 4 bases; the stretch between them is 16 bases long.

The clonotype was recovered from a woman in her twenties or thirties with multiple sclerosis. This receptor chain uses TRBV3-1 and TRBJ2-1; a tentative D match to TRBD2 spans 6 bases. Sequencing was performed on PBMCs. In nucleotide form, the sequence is TGTGCCAGCAGTGAGACTAGGGGAAGTTACAATGAGCAGTTCTTC. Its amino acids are CASSETRGSYNEQFF.